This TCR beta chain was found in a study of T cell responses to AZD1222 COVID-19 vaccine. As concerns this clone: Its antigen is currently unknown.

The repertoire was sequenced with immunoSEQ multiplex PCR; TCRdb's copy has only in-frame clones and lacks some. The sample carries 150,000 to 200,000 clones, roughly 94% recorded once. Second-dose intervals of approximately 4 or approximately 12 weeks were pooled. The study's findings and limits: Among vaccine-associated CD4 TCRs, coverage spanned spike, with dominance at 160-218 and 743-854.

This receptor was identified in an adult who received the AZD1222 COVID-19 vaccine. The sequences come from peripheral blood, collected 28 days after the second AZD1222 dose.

The CDR3 DNA sequence: TGTGCCAGCAGCCAGAGTCCGGGCCAGTCCCAAGAGACCCAGTACTTC. Its translation is CASSQSPGQSQETQYF. The chain employs TRBV4-2 and TRBJ2-5; no firm D call. CDR3 size: 16 residues. Per the germline V gene, CDR1 is LGHNA and CDR2 is YNFKEQ. Trimming stripped 3 bases from V and 1 base from J, with 15 bases between.